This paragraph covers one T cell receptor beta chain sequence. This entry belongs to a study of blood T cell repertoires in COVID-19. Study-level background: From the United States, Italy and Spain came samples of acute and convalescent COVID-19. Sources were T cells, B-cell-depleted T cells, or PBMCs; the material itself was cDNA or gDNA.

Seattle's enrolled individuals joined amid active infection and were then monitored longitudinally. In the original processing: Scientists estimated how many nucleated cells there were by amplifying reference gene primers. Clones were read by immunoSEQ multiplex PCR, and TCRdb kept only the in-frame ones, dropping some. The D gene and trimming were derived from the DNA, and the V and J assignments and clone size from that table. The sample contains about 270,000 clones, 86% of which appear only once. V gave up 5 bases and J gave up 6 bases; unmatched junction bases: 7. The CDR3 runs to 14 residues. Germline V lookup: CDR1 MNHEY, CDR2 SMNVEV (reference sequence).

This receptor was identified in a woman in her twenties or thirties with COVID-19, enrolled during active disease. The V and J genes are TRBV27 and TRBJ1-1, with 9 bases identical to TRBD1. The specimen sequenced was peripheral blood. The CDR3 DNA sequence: TGTGCCAGCAGTCCGGGACAGGGAGGGCCTGAAGCTTTCTTT. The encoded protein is CASSPGQGGPEAFF.